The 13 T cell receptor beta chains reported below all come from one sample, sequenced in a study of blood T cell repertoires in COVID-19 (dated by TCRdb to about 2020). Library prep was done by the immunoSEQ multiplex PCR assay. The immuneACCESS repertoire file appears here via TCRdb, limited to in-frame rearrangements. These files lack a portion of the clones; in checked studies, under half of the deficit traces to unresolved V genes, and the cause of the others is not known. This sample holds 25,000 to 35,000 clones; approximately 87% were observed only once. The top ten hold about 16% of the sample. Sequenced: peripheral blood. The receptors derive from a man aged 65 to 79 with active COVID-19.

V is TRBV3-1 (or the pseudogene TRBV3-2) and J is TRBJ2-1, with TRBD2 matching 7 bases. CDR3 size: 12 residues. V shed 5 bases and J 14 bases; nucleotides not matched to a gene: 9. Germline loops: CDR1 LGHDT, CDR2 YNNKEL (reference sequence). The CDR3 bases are TGTGCCAGCAGCTCCCGGGCGGGGGAGGAGTTCTTC. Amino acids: CASSSRAGEEFF.

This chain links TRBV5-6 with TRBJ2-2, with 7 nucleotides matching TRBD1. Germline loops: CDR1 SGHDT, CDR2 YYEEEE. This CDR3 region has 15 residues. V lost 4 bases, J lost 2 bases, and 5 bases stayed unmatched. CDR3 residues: CASSPWDRNTGELFF. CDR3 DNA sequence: TGTGCCAGCAGCCCATGGGACAGAAACACCGGGGAGCTGTTTTTT. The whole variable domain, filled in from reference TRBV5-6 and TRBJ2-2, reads DAGVTQSPTHLIKTRGQQVTLRCSPKSGHDTVSWYQQALGQGPQFIFQYYEEEERQRGNFPDRFSGHQFPNYSSELNVNALLLGDSALYLCASSPWDRNTGELFFGEGSRLTVL.

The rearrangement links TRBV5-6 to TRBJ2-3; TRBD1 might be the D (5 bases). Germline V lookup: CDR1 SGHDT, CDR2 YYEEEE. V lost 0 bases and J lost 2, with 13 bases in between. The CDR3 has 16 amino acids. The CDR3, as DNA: TGTGCCAGCAGCTTGGTAGTTGAGGACAACACAGATACGCAGTATTTT. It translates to CASSLVVEDNTDTQYF.

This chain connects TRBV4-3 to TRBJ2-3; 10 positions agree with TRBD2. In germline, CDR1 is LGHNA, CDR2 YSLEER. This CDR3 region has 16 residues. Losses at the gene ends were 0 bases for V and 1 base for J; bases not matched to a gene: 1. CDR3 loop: CASSQELAGRTDTQYF. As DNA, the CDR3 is TGCGCCAGCAGCCAAGAACTAGCGGGGCGCACAGATACGCAGTATTTT.

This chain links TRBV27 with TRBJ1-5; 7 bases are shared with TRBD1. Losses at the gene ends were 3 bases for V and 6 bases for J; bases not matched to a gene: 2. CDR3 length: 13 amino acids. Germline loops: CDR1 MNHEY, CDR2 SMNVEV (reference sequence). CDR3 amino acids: CASSLDRFQPQHF. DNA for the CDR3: TGTGCCAGCAGTTTGGACAGGTTTCAGCCCCAGCATTTT.

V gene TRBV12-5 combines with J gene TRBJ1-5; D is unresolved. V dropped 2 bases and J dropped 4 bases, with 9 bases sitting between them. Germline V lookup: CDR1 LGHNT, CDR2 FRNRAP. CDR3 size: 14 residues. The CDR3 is CASGLTSNNQPQHF. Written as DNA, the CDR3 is TGTGCTAGTGGTTTGACAAGTAATAATCAGCCCCAGCATTTT. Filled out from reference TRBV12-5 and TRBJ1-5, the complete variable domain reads DARVTQTPRHKVTEMGQEVTMRCQPILGHNTVFWYRQTMMQGLELLAYFRNRAPLDDSGMPKDRFSAEMPDATLATLKIQPSEPRDSAVYFCASGLTSNNQPQHFGDGTRLSIL.

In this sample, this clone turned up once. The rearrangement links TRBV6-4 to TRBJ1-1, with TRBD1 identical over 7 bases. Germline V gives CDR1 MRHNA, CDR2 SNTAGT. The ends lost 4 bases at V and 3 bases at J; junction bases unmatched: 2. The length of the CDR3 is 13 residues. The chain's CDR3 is CASSVDRDTEAFF. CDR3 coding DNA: TGTGCCAGCAGTGTCGACAGGGACACTGAAGCTTTCTTT.

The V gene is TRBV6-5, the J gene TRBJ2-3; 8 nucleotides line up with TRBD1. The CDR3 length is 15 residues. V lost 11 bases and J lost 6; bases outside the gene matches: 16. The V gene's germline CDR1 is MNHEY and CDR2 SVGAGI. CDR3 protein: CASWGFTGGRDTQYF. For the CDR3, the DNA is TGTGCCTCCTGGGGATTTACAGGGGGGAGGGATACGCAGTATTTT.

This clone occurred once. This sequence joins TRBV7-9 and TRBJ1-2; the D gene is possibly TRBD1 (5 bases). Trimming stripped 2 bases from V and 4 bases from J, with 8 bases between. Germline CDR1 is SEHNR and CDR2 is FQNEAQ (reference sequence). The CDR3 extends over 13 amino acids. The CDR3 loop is CASSLQGSYGYTF. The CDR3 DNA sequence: TGTGCCAGCAGCTTACAGGGTAGCTATGGCTACACCTTC.

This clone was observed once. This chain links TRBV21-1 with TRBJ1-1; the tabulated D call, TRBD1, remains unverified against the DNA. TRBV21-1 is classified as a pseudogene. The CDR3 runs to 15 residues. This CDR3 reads CASSIRTGRITEAFF. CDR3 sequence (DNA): TGTGCCAGCAGCATTAGGACAGGGAGGATCACTGAAGCTTTCTTT.

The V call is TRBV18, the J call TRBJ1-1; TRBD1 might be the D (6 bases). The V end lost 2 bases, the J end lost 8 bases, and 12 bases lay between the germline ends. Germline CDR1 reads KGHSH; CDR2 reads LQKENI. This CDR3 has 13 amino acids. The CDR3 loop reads CASSPGGALEAFF. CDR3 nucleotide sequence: TGTGCCAGCTCACCAGGGGGGGCCCTAGAAGCTTTCTTT.

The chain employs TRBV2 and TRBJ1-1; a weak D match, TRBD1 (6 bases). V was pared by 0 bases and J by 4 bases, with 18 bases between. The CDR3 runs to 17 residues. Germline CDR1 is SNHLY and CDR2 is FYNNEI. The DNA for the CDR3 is TGTGCCAGCAGTGAAGCGAGGGGGGGGCGATTGGCCACTGAAGCTTTCTTT. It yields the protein CASSEARGGRLATEAFF.

The CDR3: CASSARDRENSGNTIYF. The DNA of the CDR3 is TGTGCCAGCAGCGCCCGGGACAGGGAAAACTCTGGAAACACCATATATTTT. This chain connects TRBV9 to TRBJ1-3; 9 bases are shared with TRBD1. The CDR3 sequence is 17 residues long. With V trimmed by 3 bases and J by 0 bases, 7 bases remained unmatched. CDR1 is SGDLS and CDR2 is YYNGEE in the germline V gene.